The source of this T cell receptor beta chain is a study of response to subunit inactivated influenza vaccine. The CDR3 totals 14 residues. The V gene lost 2 bases and the J gene lost 5 bases, with 13 bases spanning the gap. Germline V gene data show CDR1 as SGHKS and CDR2 as YYEKEE (reference sequence). In TCRdb, the RT-PCR reads were re-called with MiXCR into one record per CDR3 protein. The sample contains around 540,000 distinct CDR3 sequences, roughly 10% of which appear only once. Sequences were derived from PBMCs from blood, sampled on the day of vaccination. The sequence was obtained from a man in his fifties who received an inactivated influenza vaccine. The chain combines TRBV5-5 with TRBJ2-5, with D tentatively TRBD1 (7 bases). DNA of the CDR3: TGTGCCAGCAGCTTTCCAGGGGGGAAGGAGACCCAGTACTTC. Encoded protein: CASSFPGGKETQYF.